The clone carrying this TCR beta chain appeared many times. Its antigen is still unknown. In germline, CDR1 is SGHKS, CDR2 YYEKEE (reference sequence). The ends lost 4 bases at V and 6 bases at J; junction bases unmatched: 7. The CDR3 runs 15 residues. This sample stems from a study of read filtering for tumor transcriptome and immune sequencing. About the study: The cohort had some 16 men and 14 to 15 women aged about 45 to 80, mean about 66 years.

This library used around 400 ng RNA and molecular barcoded adaptors spanning alpha/delta and beta/gamma chains. TCRdb re-called the reads with MiXCR, one entry per CDR3 protein. The repertoire holds approximately 38,000 distinct CDR3 sequences, around 15% seen once, with around 26% in the top ten. Study-wide results and limits: In IR-seq, single-read clonotypes were roughly 80% of clonotypes but around 3.4% of reads. Correlation between methods rose after single-read clonotypes were removed.

This clonotype originated in a donor at least 40 years old with multiple myeloma. Sequencing input: a population of CD138-negative cells sorted from bone marrow. The V gene is TRBV5-5, the J gene TRBJ2-2, with 9 positions matching TRBD1. The CDR3 region is CASSRATGGAGELFF. For the CDR3, the DNA is TGTGCCAGCAGCCGCGCGACAGGGGGTGCCGGGGAGCTGTTTTTT.